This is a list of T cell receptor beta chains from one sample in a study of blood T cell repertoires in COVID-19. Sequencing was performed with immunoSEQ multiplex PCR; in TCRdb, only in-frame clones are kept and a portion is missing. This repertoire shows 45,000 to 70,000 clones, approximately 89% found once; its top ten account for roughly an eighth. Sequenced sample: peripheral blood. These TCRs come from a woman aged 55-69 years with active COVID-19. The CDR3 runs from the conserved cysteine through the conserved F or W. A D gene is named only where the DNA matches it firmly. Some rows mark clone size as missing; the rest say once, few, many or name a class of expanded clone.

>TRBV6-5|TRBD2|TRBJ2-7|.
TGTGCCAGCAGTTGGGAACAGCGGGGGGGCGGGGAGCAGTACTTC
CASSWEQRGGGEQYF
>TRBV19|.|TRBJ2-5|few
TGTGCCAGTAGTATATCCGAGTCGGGGACCCAGTACTTC
CASSISESGTQYF
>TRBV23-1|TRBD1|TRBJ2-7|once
TGCGCCAGCACCAAGACAGGGTCCCTCCACGAGCAGTACTTC
CASTKTGSLHEQYF
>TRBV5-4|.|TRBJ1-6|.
TGTGCCAGCAGCTTGGCGGGGGGCAAGAATTCACCCCTCCACTTT
CASSLAGGKNSPLHF
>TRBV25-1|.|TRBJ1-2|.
TGTGCCAGCCGGAGTCTCGGGTTAAAGGATGGCTACACCTTC
CASRSLGLKDGYTF
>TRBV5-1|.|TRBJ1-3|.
TGCGCCAGCAGCGTGGGACAATCGATAGCTGGAAACACCATATATTTT
CASSVGQSIAGNTIYF
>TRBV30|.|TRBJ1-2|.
TGTGCCTGGAGTGTGCAGTCGTACTATGGCTACACCTTC
CAWSVQSYYGYTF
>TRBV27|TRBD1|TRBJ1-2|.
TGTGCCAGCAGCAGAGGACAGGGGGGGAACTATGGCTACACCTTC
CASSRGQGGNYGYTF
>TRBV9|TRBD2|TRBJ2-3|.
TGTGCCAGCAGCGTGAAGGCGAGCGGGGCGAGCACAGATACGCAGTATTTT
CASSVKASGASTDTQYF
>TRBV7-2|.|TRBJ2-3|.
TGTGCCAGCAGCTTAACTCCAAGCACAGATACGCAGTATTTT
CASSLTPSTDTQYF
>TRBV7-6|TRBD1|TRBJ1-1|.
TGTGCCAGCAGCTTAGGCTATGGACAGGGGGCCGGTGGCGGTGAAGCTTTCTTT
CASSLGYGQGAGGGEAFF
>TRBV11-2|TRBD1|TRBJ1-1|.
TGTGCCAGCAGCGGAGGCGGACAGGGGAACGGTCGGACTGAAGCTTTCTTT
CASSGGGQGNGRTEAFF
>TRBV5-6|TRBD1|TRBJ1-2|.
TGTGCCAGCAGCTCCGGACAGGGAGGGCTCTATGGCTACACCTTC
CASSSGQGGLYGYTF
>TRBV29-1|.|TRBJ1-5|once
TGCAGCGTTGTGGAGGGGCACCAGCCCCAGCATTTT
CSVVEGHQPQHF
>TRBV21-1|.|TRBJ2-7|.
TGTGCCAGCAGCTCCACGGGCAGGGGTACAGGTAAAGGAGTCGAATCCTACGAGCAGTACTTC
CASSSTGRGTGKGVESYEQYF
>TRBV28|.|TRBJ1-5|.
TGTGCCAGCAGTTGGGATACAGGGATCAATCAGCCCCAGCATTTT
CASSWDTGINQPQHF
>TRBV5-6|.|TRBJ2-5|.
TGTGCCAGCAGCTTGGCCGGGGAAGGGGGTTTCAGTGGGACCCAGTACTTC
CASSLAGEGGFSGTQYF
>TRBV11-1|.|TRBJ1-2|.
TGTGCCAGCAGCTTAGCGCGGGAGTATGGCTACACCTTC
CASSLAREYGYTF
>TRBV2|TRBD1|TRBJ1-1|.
TGTGCCAGCCAGGGGGTGGAAGTTGAAGCTTTCTTT
CASQGVEVEAFF
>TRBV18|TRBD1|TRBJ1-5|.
TGTGCCAGCTCACCGGGACAGGGGGCCCAGCCCCAGCATTTT
CASSPGQGAQPQHF
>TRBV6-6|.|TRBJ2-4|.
TGTGCCAGCACTGATTCGGGGGCCAAAAACATTCAGTACTTC
CASTDSGAKNIQYF
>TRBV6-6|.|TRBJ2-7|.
TGTGCCAGCCGTCCTCCTGGCCCTGGGGGGGCTACACGGTACGAGCAGTACTTC
CASRPPGPGGATRYEQYF
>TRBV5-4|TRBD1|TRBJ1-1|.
TGTGCCAGCAGCTTGAGACAGGGGAACACTGAAGCTTTCTTT
CASSLRQGNTEAFF
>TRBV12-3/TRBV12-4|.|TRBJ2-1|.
TGTGCCAGCAGTTTCCAGGGCTCCTATGAGCAGTTCTTC
CASSFQGSYEQFF
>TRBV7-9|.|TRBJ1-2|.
TGTGCCAGCAGCCCAACGAGCGACTATGGCTACACCTTC
CASSPTSDYGYTF
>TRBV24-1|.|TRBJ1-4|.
TGTGCCACCAGTGGAGTCATTGCAACTAATGAAAAACTGTTTTTT
CATSGVIATNEKLFF
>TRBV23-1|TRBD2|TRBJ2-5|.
TGCGCCAGCAGTCAATCCTGGACTAGCGGGGGGGCCGTTAACGAGACCCAGTACTTC
CASSQSWTSGGAVNETQYF
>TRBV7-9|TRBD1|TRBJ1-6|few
TGTGCCAGCAGCTTAGAGACAGGGAATTCACCCCTCCACTTT
CASSLETGNSPLHF
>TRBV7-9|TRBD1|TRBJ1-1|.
TGTGCCAGCAGTACCGGGACAGGGATAAAGAACACTGAAGCTTTCTTT
CASSTGTGIKNTEAFF
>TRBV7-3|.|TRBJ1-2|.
TGTGCCAGCAGCTTAGGCGGCAACTATGGCTACACCTTC
CASSLGGNYGYTF
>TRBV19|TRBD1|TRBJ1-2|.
TGTGCCAGTAGTATACGGGACAGGGATGGCTACACCTTC
CASSIRDRDGYTF
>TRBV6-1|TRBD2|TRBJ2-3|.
TGTGCCAGCAGTGGCTCAGGGACACTAGCGGGGGGAAGCACAGATACGCAGTATTTT
CASSGSGTLAGGSTDTQYF
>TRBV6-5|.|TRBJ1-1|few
TGTGCCAGCACCTGGACCAGGGGTTCCACTGAAGCTTTCTTT
CASTWTRGSTEAFF
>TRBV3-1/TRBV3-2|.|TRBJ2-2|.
TGTGCCAGCAGTCCCCCAACCGGGGAGCTGTTTTTT
CASSPPTGELFF
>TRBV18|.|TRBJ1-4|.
TGTGCCAGCTCACCGCGTACTTGGGCCCAAAATGAAAAACTGTTTTTT
CASSPRTWAQNEKLFF
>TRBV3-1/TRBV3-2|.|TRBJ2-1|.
TGTGCCAGCAGCCCCGGGTCTTACAATGAGCAGTTCTTC
CASSPGSYNEQFF
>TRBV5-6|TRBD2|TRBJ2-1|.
TGTGCCAGCAGTTTAGGTCGACTAGCGACGTTCTTC
CASSLGRLATFF
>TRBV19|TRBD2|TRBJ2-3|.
TGTGCCAGTAGTATCGGGGGAGGGGCTCCAACCACAGATACGCAGTATTTT
CASSIGGGAPTTDTQYF
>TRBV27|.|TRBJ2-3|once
TGTGCCAGCAGTCCATCTAGACGGATTAGCACAGATACGCAGTATTTT
CASSPSRRISTDTQYF
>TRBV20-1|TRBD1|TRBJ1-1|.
TGCAGTGCTAGTTCAGGGGGGAGGACCACTGAAGCTTTCTTT
CSASSGGRTTEAFF